The clone carrying this T cell receptor beta chain was seen a handful of times. Its matching antigen is unknown. The sample originates from a study of shared clonotypes between healthy human individuals. Looking at the study overall: The composition of the donors was a couple of women and a few men aged 18 to 49.

Whole-study findings and limits: Among donors, clonotype sharing was expected to be affected by sequencing depth.

Data came from immunoSEQ multiplex PCR; TCRdb stores just in-frame clones and leaves some out. Of about 1 million clones listed, about 75% are singletons. The CDR3 is 14 amino acids. The V gene's germline CDR1 is SNHLY and CDR2 FYNNEI. Germline trimming cut 10 bases from V and 3 bases from J; bases unmatched to any gene: 10. Input material: memory CD4+ T cells sorted from blood. Subset defined: CD45RA-negative fraction. The sequence came from a man between 18 and 35 years old in good health. This sequence joins TRBV2 and TRBJ1-1; 8 nucleotides align to TRBD1. The DNA of the CDR3 is TGTGCCACCCAGAGCAGGGGGCGGGACACTGAAGCTTTCTTT. Encoded protein: CATQSRGRDTEAFF.